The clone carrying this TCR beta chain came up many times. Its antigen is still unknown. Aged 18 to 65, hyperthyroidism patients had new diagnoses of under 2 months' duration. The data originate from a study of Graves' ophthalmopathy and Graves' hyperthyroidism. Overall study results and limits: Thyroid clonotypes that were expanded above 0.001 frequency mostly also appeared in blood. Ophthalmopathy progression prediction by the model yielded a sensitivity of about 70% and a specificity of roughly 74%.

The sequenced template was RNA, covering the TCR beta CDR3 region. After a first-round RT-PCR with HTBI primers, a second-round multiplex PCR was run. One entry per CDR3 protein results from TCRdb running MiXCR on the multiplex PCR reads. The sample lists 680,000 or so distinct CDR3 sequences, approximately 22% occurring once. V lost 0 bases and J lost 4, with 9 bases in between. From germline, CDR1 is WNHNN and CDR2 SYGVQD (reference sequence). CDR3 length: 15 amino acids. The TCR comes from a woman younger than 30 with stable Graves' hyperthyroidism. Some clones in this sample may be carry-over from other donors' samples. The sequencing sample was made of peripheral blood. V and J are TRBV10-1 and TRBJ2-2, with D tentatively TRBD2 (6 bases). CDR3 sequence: CASSESGTVTGELFF. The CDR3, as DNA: TGCGCCAGCAGTGAGTCCGGGACTGTCACCGGGGAGCTGTTTTTT.